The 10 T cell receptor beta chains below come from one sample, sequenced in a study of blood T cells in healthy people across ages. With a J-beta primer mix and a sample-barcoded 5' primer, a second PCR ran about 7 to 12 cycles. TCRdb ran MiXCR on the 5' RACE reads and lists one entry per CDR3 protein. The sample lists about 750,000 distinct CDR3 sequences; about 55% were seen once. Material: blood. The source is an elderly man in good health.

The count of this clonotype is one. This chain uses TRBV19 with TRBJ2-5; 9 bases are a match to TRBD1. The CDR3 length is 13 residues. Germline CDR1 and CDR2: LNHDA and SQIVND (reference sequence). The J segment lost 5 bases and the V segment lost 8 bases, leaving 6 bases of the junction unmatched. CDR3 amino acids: CASGAGTGETQYF. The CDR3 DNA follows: TGTGCCAGTGGCGCCGGGACAGGGGAGACCCAGTACTTC. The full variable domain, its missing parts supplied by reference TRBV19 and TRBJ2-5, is DGGITQSPKYLFRKEGQNVTLSCEQNLNHDAMYWYRQDPGQGLRLIYYSQIVNDFQKGDIAEGYSVSREKKESFPLTVTSAQKNPTAFYLCASGAGTGETQYFGPGTRLLVL.

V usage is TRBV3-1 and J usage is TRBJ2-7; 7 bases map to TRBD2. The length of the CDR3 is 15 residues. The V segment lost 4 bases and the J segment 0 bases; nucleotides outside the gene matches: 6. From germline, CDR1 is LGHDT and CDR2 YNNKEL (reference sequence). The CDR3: CASSLAIAGSYEQYF. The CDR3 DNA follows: TGTGCCAGCAGCCTCGCGATAGCGGGCTCCTACGAGCAGTACTTC.

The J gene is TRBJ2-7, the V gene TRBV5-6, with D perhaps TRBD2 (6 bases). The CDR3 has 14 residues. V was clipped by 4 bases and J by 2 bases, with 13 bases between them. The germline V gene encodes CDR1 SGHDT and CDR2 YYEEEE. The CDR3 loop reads CASSADYPTYEQYF. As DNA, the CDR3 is TGTGCCAGCAGCGCGGACTACCCGACCTACGAGCAGTACTTC. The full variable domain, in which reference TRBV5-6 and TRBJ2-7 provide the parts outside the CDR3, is DAGVTQSPTHLIKTRGQQVTLRCSPKSGHDTVSWYQQALGQGPQFIFQYYEEEERQRGNFPDRFSGHQFPNYSSELNVNALLLGDSALYLCASSADYPTYEQYFGPGTRLTVT.

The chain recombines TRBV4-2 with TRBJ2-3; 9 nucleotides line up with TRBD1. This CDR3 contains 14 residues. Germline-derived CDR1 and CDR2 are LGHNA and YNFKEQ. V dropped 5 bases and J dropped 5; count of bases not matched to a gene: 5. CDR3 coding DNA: TGTGCCAGCAGCTTCCGGACAGGGGAAGATACGCAGTATTTT. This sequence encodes CASSFRTGEDTQYF.

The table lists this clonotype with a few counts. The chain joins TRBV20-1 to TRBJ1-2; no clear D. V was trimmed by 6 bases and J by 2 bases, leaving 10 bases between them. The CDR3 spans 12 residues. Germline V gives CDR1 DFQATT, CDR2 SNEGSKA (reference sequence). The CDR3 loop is CSANDGNYGYTF. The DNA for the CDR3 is TGCAGTGCAAATGACGGAAACTATGGCTACACCTTC.

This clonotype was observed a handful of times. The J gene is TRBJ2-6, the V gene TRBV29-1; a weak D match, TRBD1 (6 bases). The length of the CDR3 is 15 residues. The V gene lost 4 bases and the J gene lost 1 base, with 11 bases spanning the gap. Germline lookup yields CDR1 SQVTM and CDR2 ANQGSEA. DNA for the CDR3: TGCAGCGTTGCGGGACATAGATCTGGGGCCAACGTCCTGACTTTC. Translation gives CSVAGHRSGANVLTF.

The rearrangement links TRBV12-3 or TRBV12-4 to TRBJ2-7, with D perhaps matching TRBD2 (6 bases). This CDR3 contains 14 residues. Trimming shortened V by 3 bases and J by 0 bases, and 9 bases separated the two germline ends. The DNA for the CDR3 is TGTGCCAGCAGTTTGGTGGGACTCTCCTACGAGCAGTACTTC. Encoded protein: CASSLVGLSYEQYF.

Written as DNA, the CDR3 is TGTGCCAGCAGCTTAGATCATAGAGCGGGACGGGACTATGGCTACACCTTC. It encodes CASSLDHRAGRDYGYTF. This chain links TRBV11-2 with TRBJ1-2, with D tentatively TRBD1 (5 bases). V lost 0 bases, J lost 3 bases, and 17 bases lay in between. The CDR3 contains 17 residues. From germline, CDR1 is SGHAT and CDR2 FQNNGV.

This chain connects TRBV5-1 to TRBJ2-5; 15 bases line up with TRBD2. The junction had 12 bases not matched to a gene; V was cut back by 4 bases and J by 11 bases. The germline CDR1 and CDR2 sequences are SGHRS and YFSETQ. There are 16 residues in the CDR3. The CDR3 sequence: CASSPGLAGGSAEQYF. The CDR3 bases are TGCGCCAGCAGCCCGGGACTAGCGGGAGGCTCCGCTGAGCAGTACTTC.

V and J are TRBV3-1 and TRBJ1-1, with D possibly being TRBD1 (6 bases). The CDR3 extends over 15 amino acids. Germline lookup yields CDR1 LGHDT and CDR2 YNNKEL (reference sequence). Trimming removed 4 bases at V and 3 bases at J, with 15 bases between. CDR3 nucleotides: TGTGCCAGCAGCCTAAGGGGGGGGCGTGACACTGAAGCTTTCTTT. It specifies CASSLRGGRDTEAFF.